The 27 T cell receptor beta chains given below trace back to one sample, sequenced in a study of blood T cells in healthy people across ages. Using a J-beta primer mix together with a sample-barcoded 5' primer, a second PCR was run for about 7 to 12 cycles. Using its own MiXCR run on the 5' RACE reads, TCRdb lists one record per CDR3 protein. Of 750,000 to 950,000 distinct CDR3 sequences in the sample, roughly 50% were seen once. Material for sequencing was blood. These receptors all come from an older man in good health.

This clonotype was recorded a few times. The V call is TRBV12-3 or TRBV12-4, the J call TRBJ2-1; 7 bases are a match to TRBD2. The J segment lost 5 bases and the V segment lost 2 bases, leaving 9 bases of the junction unmatched. This CDR3 contains 16 residues. Written as DNA, the CDR3 is TGTGCCAGCAGTTTAAATGTCGGGGGGTCCCACAATGAGCAGTTCTTC. Residues: CASSLNVGGSHNEQFF.

In nucleotides, the CDR3 is TGTGCCACCAGTGATTTCACGCTGGAGAACACCGGGGAGCTGTTTTTT. The encoded protein is CATSDFTLENTGELFF. The chain uses TRBV24-1 and TRBJ2-2; D gene ambiguous. V was shortened by 1 base and J by 1 base, with 9 bases between the two germline ends. In germline, CDR1 is KGHDR, CDR2 SFDVKD. The CDR3 is made up of 16 amino acids.

As concerns this clonotype: One end of the junction does not line up with germline, which may come from a read error. The chain couples TRBV29-1 to TRBJ2-1; D is possibly TRBD1 (6 bases). The CDR3 runs 15 residues. Germline loops: CDR1 SQVTM, CDR2 ANQGSEA. CDR3 protein: CSVEPGADLYNKQFF. The DNA for the CDR3 is TGCAGCGTTGAACCAGGGGCAGATCTTTACAATAAGCAGTTCTTC.

The chain joins TRBV3-1 to TRBJ2-7; possibly TRBD1 or TRBD2 for D (5 bases each). The CDR3 totals 15 residues. Trimming left V 4 bases short and J 7 bases short, with 20 bases between. CDR1 LGHDT and CDR2 YNNKEL come from the germline V gene (reference sequence). As DNA, the CDR3 is TGTGCCAGCAGCCCCACCGGGACCCGCGACAATGAGCAGTACTTC. It specifies CASSPTGTRDNEQYF.

V usage is TRBV7-6 and J usage is TRBJ1-5; TRBD1 is a possible D gene (6 bases). V was pared by 5 bases and J by 0 bases, with 17 bases between. The V gene's germline CDR1 is SGHVS and CDR2 FNYEAQ. The CDR3 totals 17 residues. CDR3 sequence (DNA): TGTGCCAGCAGCCCAGGGGTGGGGACCTATAGCAATCAGCCCCAGCATTTT. Its protein product is CASSPGVGTYSNQPQHF.

The chain couples TRBV20-1 to TRBJ2-1; unclear D gene. The CDR3 spans 10 residues. Trimming pared 1 base from V and 10 bases from J, leaving 5 bases between. Germline assignment: CDR1 DFQATT and CDR2 SNEGSKA (reference sequence). This CDR3 is CSARGYEQFF. The DNA for the CDR3 is TGCAGTGCTAGAGGGTACGAGCAGTTCTTC.

This clonotype has just a few counts. The rearrangement links TRBV5-1 to TRBJ2-1, with TRBD1 matching over 8 bases. The junction had 14 bases not matched to a gene; V was cut back by 0 bases and J by 9 bases. The CDR3 has 17 residues. The germline V gene has CDR1 SGHRS and CDR2 YFSETQ. The CDR3 loop is CASSLAGTGGLQSEQFF. CDR3 coding DNA: TGCGCCAGCAGCTTGGCCGGGACAGGTGGGTTACAAAGTGAGCAGTTCTTC. The whole variable domain, remainder taken from reference TRBV5-1 and TRBJ2-1, is KAGVTQTPRYLIKTRGQQVTLSCSPISGHRSVSWYQQTPGQGLQFLFEYFSETQRNKGNFPGRFSGRQFSNSRSEMNVSTLELGDSALYLCASSLAGTGGLQSEQFFGPGTRLTVL.

The rearrangement joins TRBV20-1 to TRBJ2-4; 7 positions agree with TRBD1. The CDR3 extends over 15 amino acids. CDR1 is DFQATT and CDR2 is SNEGSKA in the germline V gene (reference sequence). V gave up 5 bases and J gave up 0 bases; unmatched junction bases: 7. As DNA, the CDR3 is TGCAGTGCTCTCTGGACAGGCTTAGCCAAAAACATTCAGTACTTC. This gives the protein CSALWTGLAKNIQYF.

V usage is TRBV20-1 and J usage is TRBJ2-1; a weak D match, TRBD2 (5 bases). Trimming shortened V by 3 bases and J by 3 bases, and 9 bases separated the two germline ends. CDR3 length equals 13 residues. Germline values: CDR1 DFQATT, CDR2 SNEGSKA (reference sequence). CDR3 sequence reads: CSASGSYYNEQFF. CDR3 DNA sequence: TGCAGTGCTAGTGGGAGCTACTACAATGAGCAGTTCTTC.

This chain links TRBV4-2 with TRBJ2-7, with 16 bases identical to TRBD2. Germline trimming cut 2 bases from V and 9 bases from J; bases unmatched to any gene: 7. This CDR3 spans 16 amino acids. Germline CDR1 and CDR2: LGHNA and YNFKEQ. The CDR3 nucleotides read TGTGCCAGCAGCCAACTTTTGGGGACTAGCGGGAGGGTGCAGTACTTC. It codes for CASSQLLGTSGRVQYF.

The rearrangement uses TRBV25-1 and TRBJ2-7, with D possibly matching TRBD2 (6 bases). Trimming took 6 bases from V and 2 from J, leaving 14 bases between them. Germline V gene sequence: CDR1 MGHDK, CDR2 SYGVNS. This CDR3 spans 14 amino acids. The CDR3 region is CASSSGLRPYEQYF. The DNA of the CDR3 is TGTGCCAGCAGCTCGGGACTCCGCCCCTACGAGCAGTACTTC.

This clonotype was seen more than once but under ten times. The chain joins TRBV12-3 or TRBV12-4 to TRBJ1-5; TRBD1 agrees at 7 bases. CDR3 length equals 15 residues. Trimming removed 1 base from V and 3 bases from J; junction bases left unmatched: 3. CDR3 nucleotide sequence: TGTGCCAGCAGTTTAGGGACAGGATTCAATCAGCCCCAGCATTTT. Its translation is CASSLGTGFNQPQHF.

This clonotype was seen more than once but under ten times. This rearrangement joins TRBV20-1 to TRBJ2-3; 14 bases line up with TRBD2. This CDR3 region has 16 residues. CDR1 and CDR2 (germline): DFQATT, SNEGSKA (reference sequence). V lost 2 bases and J lost 5; bases outside the gene matches: 6. CDR3 DNA sequence: TGCAGTGCTAGATGGGGGACTAGCGGGAGACAAGATACGCAGTATTTT. Protein: CSARWGTSGRQDTQYF.

The genes are TRBV6-2 or TRBV6-3 and TRBJ2-7, with D perhaps being TRBD1 or TRBD2 (6 bases each). Germline V gene lookup returns CDR1 MNHEY and CDR2 SVGEGT. V was cut by 6 bases and J by 3 bases, with 21 bases left in between. The CDR3 is 16 residues long. The CDR3 protein is CASSLLRGPPSYEQYF. As DNA, the CDR3 is TGTGCCAGCAGCCTACTCCGGGGGCCACCGAGCTACGAGCAGTACTTC.

In its sample, this clonotype was seen a few times. This chain uses TRBV25-1 with TRBJ1-2, with D unclear. Germline lookup yields CDR1 MGHDK and CDR2 SYGVNS. V dropped 6 bases and J dropped 6 bases, with 8 bases sitting between them. This CDR3 region has 11 residues. The CDR3: CASRSAHGYTF. CDR3 nucleotides: TGTGCCAGCAGGTCGGCGCATGGCTACACCTTC.

The V call is TRBV7-9, the J call TRBJ1-1; D unclear. V shed 5 bases and J shed 1 base, with 14 bases lying between them. The germline gives CDR1 SEHNR, CDR2 FQNEAQ (reference sequence). There are 15 residues in the CDR3. Here the CDR3 DNA reads TGTGCCAGCAGCCTTTCCGATCGGGGGAACACTGAAGCTTTCTTT. Its translation: CASSLSDRGNTEAFF.

This chain uses TRBV12-3 or TRBV12-4 with TRBJ2-3; 12 bases align to TRBD2. V was clipped by 8 bases and J by 14 bases; unmatched bases: 11. CDR3 length: 13 amino acids. The CDR3 sequence is CASRLAGDRYAYF. The DNA of the CDR3 is TGTGCCAGCCGACTAGCGGGAGACAGATACGCGTATTTT.

The sample holds a few counts of this clonotype. The rearrangement uses TRBV5-1 and TRBJ2-7; 13 bases fit TRBD2. The CDR3 consists of 14 residues. CDR1 and CDR2 from the germline V gene are SGHRS and YFSETQ. V trimming: 5 bases; J trimming: 4 bases; junction bases outside the gene matches: 3. CDR3 amino acids: CASRGTSGIYEQYF. CDR3 DNA sequence: TGCGCCAGCAGGGGGACTAGCGGGATTTACGAGCAGTACTTC. Using reference TRBV5-1 and TRBJ2-7 for the parts outside the CDR3, the full variable domain is KAGVTQTPRYLIKTRGQQVTLSCSPISGHRSVSWYQQTPGQGLQFLFEYFSETQRNKGNFPGRFSGRQFSNSRSEMNVSTLELGDSALYLCASRGTSGIYEQYFGPGTRLTVT.

The chain uses TRBV7-9 and TRBJ1-2; 7 bases line up with TRBD1. Trimming cost V 7 bases and J 4 bases; bases outside gene matches: 6. The CDR3 is 13 amino acids. The germline gives CDR1 SEHNR, CDR2 FQNEAQ (reference sequence). This chain's CDR3 is CASTQGTAYGYTF. CDR3 nucleotide sequence: TGTGCCAGCACCCAAGGGACAGCCTATGGCTACACCTTC.

This chain connects TRBV20-1 to TRBJ2-5, with TRBD2 identical over 7 bases. Trimming removed 1 base from V and 0 bases from J; junction bases left unmatched: 5. Germline CDR1 and CDR2: DFQATT and SNEGSKA (reference sequence). This CDR3 spans 15 amino acids. The CDR3 region is CSARAASGNQETQYF. The CDR3 nucleotides are TGCAGTGCTAGAGCGGCTAGCGGAAACCAAGAGACCCAGTACTTC.

This clonotype was observed a few times. This chain connects TRBV7-2 to TRBJ2-5; D perhaps matches TRBD2 (6 bases). Germline CDR1 is SGHTA and CDR2 is FQGNSA. There are 15 residues in the CDR3. The V end was cut by 3 bases, the J end by 6 bases, with 17 bases between. The CDR3 coding sequence is TGTGCCAGCAGCTTGGGGGGAGGTAGAAGGCAGACCCAGTACTTC. This codes for CASSLGGGRRQTQYF.

The chain is built from TRBV20-1 and TRBJ2-7; 11 bases agree with TRBD2. The better agreement between TRBJ2-1 and the DNA end casts doubt on the J call. The CDR3 spans 18 residues. CDR1 is DFQATT, CDR2 SNEGSKA, per germline (reference sequence). CDR3 region: CSAKRGSGRVPVSYEQFF. For the CDR3, the DNA is TGCAGTGCTAAGAGAGGTAGCGGGAGGGTGCCTGTCTCCTACGAGCAGTTCTTC.

The CDR3 loop reads CASITLGSYGYTF. Written as DNA, the CDR3 is TGTGCCAGCATCACTCTAGGGAGCTATGGCTACACCTTC. V gene TRBV6-1 combines with J gene TRBJ1-2; D remains ambiguous. Trimming left V 7 bases short and J 4 bases short, with 13 bases between. Germline assignment: CDR1 MNHNS and CDR2 SASEGT. This CDR3 region has 13 residues.

The chain carries TRBV20-1 and TRBJ2-7; TRBD2 matches at 8 bases. The CDR3 runs to 14 residues. Germline V CDR1 and CDR2: DFQATT, SNEGSKA (reference sequence). Unmatched junction bases numbered 9, after V lost 6 bases and J lost 2 bases. CDR3 protein: CSALKARGAYEQYF. CDR3 coding DNA: TGCAGTGCATTAAAAGCGCGGGGGGCCTACGAGCAGTACTTC.

The chain has TRBV10-3 and TRBJ2-3; D is unresolved. Germline CDR1 ENHRY, CDR2 SYGVKD. This CDR3 has 15 residues. Trimming took 4 bases from V and 3 from J, leaving 14 bases between them. This CDR3 is CAISATSGQTDTQYF. CDR3 DNA sequence: TGTGCCATCAGTGCTACCTCGGGCCAAACAGATACGCAGTATTTT.

The chain couples TRBV12-3 or TRBV12-4 to TRBJ1-1, with D possibly matching TRBD1 (5 bases). CDR3 size: 12 residues. The V end was cut by 3 bases, the J end by 8 bases, with 10 bases between. This chain's CDR3 is CASSLEGTEAFF. In DNA form, the CDR3 reads TGTGCCAGCAGTTTGGAGGGGACCGAAGCTTTCTTT.

The chain is built from TRBV18 and TRBJ2-6, with D tentatively TRBD2 (6 bases). Germline V gene lookup returns CDR1 KGHSH and CDR2 LQKENI. V dropped 6 bases and J dropped 2 bases, with 11 bases sitting between them. The CDR3 extends over 15 amino acids. CDR3 sequence (DNA): TGTGCCAGCTCGGCGGGACGCACTGGGGCCAACGTCCTGACTTTC. Encoded protein: CASSAGRTGANVLTF. Full variable domain (remainder filled in from reference TRBV18 and TRBJ2-6): NAGVMQNPRHLVRRRGQEARLRCSPMKGHSHVYWYRQLPEEGLKFMVYLQKENIIDESGMPKERFSAEFPKEGPSILRIQQVVRGDSAAYFCASSAGRTGANVLTFGAGSRLTVL.